The TCR beta chain described here comes from a study of cytomegalovirus exposure and HLA in healthy donors. Across the study: Early release data held around 82 million unique TCRs from HLA-typed donors.

The germline V and J ends were trimmed by 7 bases and 3 bases, with 13 bases remaining between them. The CDR3 is made up of 14 amino acids. Germline CDR1 reads LGHNA; CDR2 reads YNFKEQ. With 60 Vbeta and 13 Jbeta primers, the PCR was carried out. Libraries were prepared by immunoSEQ multiplex PCR; TCRdb keeps only in-frame clonotypes and omits some of them. The sample has roughly 150,000 clones, roughly 80% seen once. Concerning this clone: No antigen is known for it.

Study-wide results and limits: In vitro assays verified that a few CMV-associated chains recognized CMV antigens specifically. By HLA locus, TCR association rates varied in a later analysis, with DRB1 showing the most and HLA-C the fewest. Cytomegalovirus association was assigned to about 180 TCR beta chains.

This chain uses TRBV4-2 with TRBJ2-4, with D uncertain. What was sequenced was PBMCs. The TCR comes from a male donor in good health and CMV-seronegative. Here the CDR3 reads CASTPDHNKNIQYF. In DNA, the CDR3 is TGTGCCAGCACCCCAGATCACAACAAAAACATTCAGTACTTC.